These 30 T cell receptor beta chains were sequenced from one sample in a study of blood T cell repertoires in COVID-19. Measured with immunoSEQ multiplex PCR; TCRdb has only the in-frame clones, and not every one. Among some 50,000 clones, more than 80% were seen once, and the ten largest hold 8% to 9%. The material sequenced was peripheral blood. The receptors shown here come from an elderly man in a cohort sampled during active COVID-19.

J is TRBJ2-1 and V is TRBV5-1; the match to TRBD1 covers 11 bases. V lost 4 bases and J lost 0; bases outside the gene matches: 6. CDR3 length: 17 amino acids. Germline V gene lookup returns CDR1 SGHRS and CDR2 YFSETQ. In DNA form, the CDR3 reads TGCGCCAGCAGCCCGGGAGGGACAGGGGGCTCCTACAATGAGCAGTTCTTC. Translated: CASSPGGTGGSYNEQFF.

This clone was seen just once. The V gene is TRBV5-1, the J gene TRBJ2-3, with a weak D call TRBD1 (7 bases). The germline V and J ends were trimmed by 4 bases and 0 bases, with 12 bases remaining between them. The V gene's germline CDR1 is SGHRS and CDR2 YFSETQ. This CDR3 is built from 15 residues. The CDR3 loop is CASSLRGASTDTQYF. Here the CDR3 DNA reads TGCGCCAGCAGCCTCAGGGGGGCTAGCACAGATACGCAGTATTTT.

The chain employs TRBV7-2 and TRBJ2-3; tentative D call: TRBD2 (5 bases). V gave up 5 bases and J gave up 4 bases, with 10 bases separating them. Germline V gives CDR1 SGHTA, CDR2 FQGNSA. CDR3 length: 13 residues. The chain's CDR3 is CASSPSLADTQYF. For the CDR3, the DNA is TGTGCCAGCAGCCCTAGCTTGGCAGATACGCAGTATTTT. The full variable domain, in which reference TRBV7-2 and TRBJ2-3 provide the parts outside the CDR3, is GAGVSQSPSNKVTEKGKDVELRCDPISGHTALYWYRQSLGQGLEFLIYFQGNSAPDKSGLPSDRFSAERTGGSVSTLTIQRTQQEDSAVYLCASSPSLADTQYFGPGTRLTVL.

The chain has TRBV2 and TRBJ2-5, with 8 bases fitting TRBD2. Looked up from germline, CDR1 is SNHLY and CDR2 is FYNNEI. The CDR3 runs to 16 residues. Losses at the gene ends were 7 bases for V and 5 bases for J; bases not matched to a gene: 15. The CDR3 protein is CASTLGSGGRGETQYF. The DNA for the CDR3 is TGTGCCAGCACCTTGGGGAGCGGGGGCCGTGGGGAGACCCAGTACTTC.

The chain joins TRBV13 to TRBJ1-2, with D unclear. V shed 5 bases and J shed 6 bases, with 13 bases lying between them. This CDR3 is 13 amino acids long. Germline values: CDR1 PRHDT, CDR2 FYEKMQ (reference sequence). The chain's CDR3 is CASSPSGGNGYTF. The CDR3 nucleotides are TGTGCCAGCAGCCCTAGTGGAGGGAATGGCTACACCTTC.

J is TRBJ1-6 and V is TRBV6-5; D call uncertain. Germline assignment: CDR1 MNHEY and CDR2 SVGAGI. V gave up 0 bases and J gave up 6 bases, with 3 bases separating them. The CDR3 is 13 amino acids. DNA for the CDR3: TGTGCCAGCAGTTACTCGGCTAATTCACCCCTCCACTTT. Translation: CASSYSANSPLHF.

The chain employs TRBV19 and TRBJ2-5; tentatively, D is TRBD2 (6 bases). Germline values: CDR1 LNHDA, CDR2 SQIVND (reference sequence). V lost 5 bases and J 2 bases, leaving 12 bases between the germline ends. This CDR3 region has 14 residues. The chain's CDR3 is CASSVGTLQETQYF. The DNA of the CDR3 is TGTGCCAGTAGTGTAGGGACTTTACAAGAGACCCAGTACTTC.

The rearrangement joins TRBV7-2 to TRBJ1-2; TRBD1 aligns across 10 bases. V lost 0 bases to trimming and J lost 8 bases; unmatched junction nucleotides: 3. The CDR3 runs 14 residues. CDR1 is SGHTA, CDR2 FQGNSA, per germline. As DNA, the CDR3 is TGTGCCAGCAGCTTAGCGGGACAGGGGAAGGGCTACACCTTC. Protein: CASSLAGQGKGYTF.

The CDR3: CASSRAGAYTGELFF. CDR3 bases: TGTGCCAGCAGCCGCGCGGGGGCCTACACCGGGGAGCTGTTTTTT. This chain connects TRBV9 to TRBJ2-2; tentative D call: TRBD2 (7 bases). This CDR3 contains 15 residues. The germline V gene encodes CDR1 SGDLS and CDR2 YYNGEE. Trimming shortened V by 4 bases and J by 3 bases, and 13 bases separated the two germline ends.

This rearrangement joins TRBV5-3 to TRBJ1-1; 11 nucleotides match TRBD1. TRBV5-3 is flagged as an ORF with uncertain function. The CDR3 extends over 18 amino acids. V dropped 5 bases and J dropped 3; count of bases not matched to a gene: 15. CDR3 amino acids: CARSSGGQGAMTDTEAFF. CDR3 coding DNA: TGTGCCAGAAGTAGCGGCGGACAGGGGGCGATGACGGACACTGAAGCTTTCTTT.

This chain links TRBV19 with TRBJ2-7; TRBD1 agrees at 10 bases. The CDR3 has 13 residues. The V segment lost 10 bases and the J segment 3 bases; nucleotides outside the gene matches: 6. Per germline, CDR1 LNHDA and CDR2 SQIVND (reference sequence). The CDR3 DNA reads TGTGCCACCGCGGACAGGGGGGGCTACGAGCAGTACTTC. This sequence encodes CATADRGGYEQYF.

V and J are TRBV10-3 and TRBJ2-7; 9 bases map to TRBD2. The trim removed 4 bases at V and 6 bases at J, leaving 7 bases unmatched. The CDR3 length is 14 residues. The germline V gene encodes CDR1 ENHRY and CDR2 SYGVKD. Here the CDR3 reads CAISGSGLAGEQYF. CDR3 nucleotides: TGTGCCATCAGTGGCTCGGGACTAGCTGGCGAGCAGTACTTC.

This clone was detected only once. In DNA form, the CDR3 reads TGCGCCAGCAGCCAAGAGAGAGGGGGAGGGACTGAAGCTTTCTTT. It is translated as CASSQERGGGTEAFF. The chain combines TRBV4-1 with TRBJ1-1; TRBD1 might be the D (6 bases). CDR1 MGHRA and CDR2 YSYEKL come from the germline V gene. V lost 0 bases to trimming and J lost 5 bases, with 13 bases between them. The CDR3 is 15 residues long.

The gene calls are TRBV23-1 and TRBJ1-1; a weak D match, TRBD1 (6 bases). TRBV23-1 is an open reading frame, and its role is uncertain. Deletions cut 0 bases from V and 1 base from J, with 15 bases between. CDR3 size: 17 residues. The CDR3 spells CASSQSIGGPSNTEAFF. Here the CDR3 DNA reads TGCGCCAGCAGTCAATCGATAGGGGGACCTTCGAACACTGAAGCTTTCTTT.

The rearrangement links TRBV5-6 to TRBJ2-7, with D tentatively TRBD2 (5 bases). Trimming cost V 4 bases and J 4 bases, with 21 bases left between them. The CDR3 is 16 amino acids. The germline gives CDR1 SGHDT, CDR2 YYEEEE. The CDR3 bases are TGTGCCAGCAGCCGGGATTGGGCTAGTAAGCCTTACGAGCAGTACTTC. This gives the protein CASSRDWASKPYEQYF.

The rearrangement uses TRBV5-1 and TRBJ2-6, with D perhaps TRBD1 (5 bases). The V end lost 4 bases, the J end lost 0 bases, and 17 bases lay between the germline ends. This CDR3 region has 18 residues. Germline V gene data show CDR1 as SGHRS and CDR2 as YFSETQ. The CDR3: CASSPGWVASSGANVLTF. For the CDR3, the DNA is TGCGCCAGCAGCCCAGGGTGGGTCGCCAGCTCTGGGGCCAACGTCCTGACTTTC.

This sequence joins TRBV29-1 and TRBJ1-2; TRBD1 matches 11 bases. In germline, CDR1 is SQVTM, CDR2 ANQGSEA. The length of the CDR3 is 13 residues. With V trimmed by 4 bases and J by 7 bases, 5 bases remained unmatched. CDR3 in amino acids: CSVGRGTGGGYTF. CDR3 DNA sequence: TGCAGCGTTGGGCGGGGGACAGGGGGTGGCTACACCTTC.

This chain links TRBV5-1 with TRBJ2-7; maybe TRBD1 (6 bases). Germline CDR1 SGHRS, CDR2 YFSETQ. Trimming took off 1 base at V and 1 base at J, with 12 bases between the two ends. This CDR3 spans 15 amino acids. DNA of the CDR3: TGCGCCAGCAGCTTGTCCACAGGGCCGTCCTACGAGCAGTACTTC. Its translation is CASSLSTGPSYEQYF.

This rearrangement joins TRBV19 to TRBJ1-2, with 7 bases matching TRBD1. J was trimmed by 0 bases and V by 3 bases; bases with no gene match: 1. Germline V lookup: CDR1 LNHDA, CDR2 SQIVND (reference sequence). CDR3 length equals 14 residues. CDR3 sequence reads: CASSIGTANYGYTF. CDR3 DNA sequence: TGTGCCAGTAGTATTGGGACAGCTAACTATGGCTACACCTTC.

The chain uses TRBV5-4 and TRBJ2-1; 8 nucleotides align to TRBD1. The CDR3 totals 13 residues. The junction had 3 bases not matched to a gene; V was cut back by 4 bases and J by 6 bases. Germline V gives CDR1 SGHNT, CDR2 YYREEE (reference sequence). The CDR3 DNA reads TGTGCCAGCAGCATCGACAGGGGCAATGAGCAGTTCTTC. Its protein is CASSIDRGNEQFF.

This sequence joins TRBV10-3 and TRBJ2-1; 12 positions agree with TRBD2. The CDR3 consists of 15 residues. V shed 3 bases and J 7 bases; nucleotides not matched to a gene: 4. The germline CDR1 and CDR2 sequences are ENHRY and SYGVKD. In nucleotides, the CDR3 is TGTGCCATCAGTGATCCTAGCGGGGGGGCTAATGAGCAGTTCTTC. Residues: CAISDPSGGANEQFF.

The chain uses TRBV5-1 and TRBJ2-6; D is unclear. Trimming took 0 bases from V and 1 from J, leaving 5 bases between them. Germline assignment: CDR1 SGHRS and CDR2 YFSETQ. The CDR3 covers 15 residues. The CDR3 nucleotides read TGCGCCAGCAGCTTGGACGGGTCTGGGGCCAACGTCCTGACTTTC. Its translation: CASSLDGSGANVLTF.

The genes are TRBV28 and TRBJ1-5; D might be TRBD1 (5 bases). Per germline, CDR1 MDHEN and CDR2 SYDVKM. V gave up 3 bases and J gave up 0 bases, with 9 bases separating them. The CDR3 has 15 residues. CDR3 amino acids: CASSLGQVSNQPQHF. The CDR3, as DNA: TGTGCCAGCAGTTTGGGGCAGGTTAGCAATCAGCCCCAGCATTTT.

V is TRBV19 and J is TRBJ1-2; 7 nucleotides align to TRBD1. The CDR3 runs to 18 residues. V was pared by 1 base and J by 2 bases, with 13 bases of the junction left unmatched. The germline CDR1 and CDR2 sequences are LNHDA and SQIVND (reference sequence). CDR3 residues: CASSIVGLQGNKNYGYTF. The CDR3 DNA follows: TGTGCCAGTAGTATAGTGGGCCTACAGGGGAATAAAAACTATGGCTACACCTTC.

This clone was seen only a few times. The chain is built from TRBV28 and TRBJ1-3; 9 nucleotides align to TRBD1. CDR3 size: 15 residues. Germline values: CDR1 MDHEN, CDR2 SYDVKM. Trimming took 5 bases from V and 0 from J; bases not matched to a gene: 2. In DNA, the CDR3 is TGTGCCAGCAGTGAGACAGGGGGCTCTGGAAACACCATATATTTT. Translating it yields CASSETGGSGNTIYF.

V usage is TRBV6-2 or TRBV6-3 and J usage is TRBJ1-1; D perhaps matches TRBD1 (5 bases). CDR1 is MNHEY, CDR2 SVGEGT, per germline. The V and J ends lost 2 bases and 3 bases respectively, with 10 bases between them. The CDR3 is 14 amino acids. In DNA, the CDR3 is TGTGCCAGCAGTTACGCCAGGGATCACACTGAAGCTTTCTTT. It is translated as CASSYARDHTEAFF.

This chain uses TRBV9 with TRBJ1-2; D call uncertain. The CDR3 covers 14 residues. Trimming took 3 bases from V and 2 from J, leaving 11 bases between them. From germline, CDR1 is SGDLS and CDR2 YYNGEE. As DNA, the CDR3 is TGTGCCAGCAGCGGAGTTGGGAGCAACTATGGCTACACCTTC. It translates to CASSGVGSNYGYTF.

The rearrangement joins TRBV12-3 or TRBV12-4 to TRBJ2-7; 7 nucleotides line up with TRBD1. V was clipped by 0 bases and J by 6 bases; unmatched bases: 2. The CDR3 covers 13 residues. CDR3 in DNA: TGTGCCAGCAGTTTAGCAGGGGGCCTCGAGCAGTACTTC. Translated: CASSLAGGLEQYF.

The genes are TRBV10-1 and TRBJ1-1, with D tentatively TRBD1 (5 bases). V lost 8 bases and J lost 4, with 14 bases in between. Germline V gene lookup returns CDR1 WNHNN and CDR2 SYGVQD (reference sequence). This CDR3 is built from 13 residues. In DNA, the CDR3 is TGCGCCAGCTGGGGGGGGGATAGCACTGAAGCTTTCTTT. As protein: CASWGGDSTEAFF.

This chain connects TRBV18 to TRBJ1-1; D remains unclear. Trimming left V 3 bases short and J 7 bases short, with 12 bases between. This CDR3 contains 13 residues. The V gene's germline CDR1 is KGHSH and CDR2 LQKENI. CDR3 DNA: TGTGCCAGCTCACCCGGGGATCTCGGTGAAGCTTTCTTT. This encodes CASSPGDLGEAFF.